Below are 14 T cell receptor beta chains sequenced from a single sample in a study of CD8 T cells in ankylosing spondylitis. Each CDR3 protein gets one entry after TCRdb re-called the 5' RACE reads with MiXCR. The profile shows approximately 250,000 distinct CDR3 sequences, roughly a quarter of them singletons. The sample consisted of blood, either unsorted or a sorted T cell fraction (not recorded which). The receptors originated from a male donor with ankylosing spondylitis or in good health (not recorded which).

This clonotype was detected ten times or more. The V and J genes are TRBV20-1 and TRBJ2-7, with D uncertain. Germline V gene lookup returns CDR1 DFQATT and CDR2 SNEGSKA (reference sequence). Trimming pared 5 bases from V and 4 bases from J, leaving 12 bases between. There are 12 residues in the CDR3. The CDR3 spells CSAFSPAYEQYF. The CDR3 DNA is TGCAGTGCTTTTTCGCCTGCTTACGAGCAGTACTTC.

This clonotype was counted once. The chain uses TRBV20-1 and TRBJ2-2; perhaps TRBD1 as D (5 bases). The V and J ends lost 1 base and 1 base respectively, with 7 bases between them. This CDR3 spans 14 amino acids. Germline V gene lookup returns CDR1 DFQATT and CDR2 SNEGSKA (reference sequence). In DNA, the CDR3 is TGCAGTGCTAGAGCAAGGGGGAACACCGGGGAGCTGTTTTTT. Translation: CSARARGNTGELFF.

The V and J genes are TRBV15 and TRBJ2-5, with D unresolved. There are 12 residues in the CDR3. Trimming left V 2 bases short and J 7 bases short, with 8 bases between. Germline-derived CDR1 and CDR2 are LNHNV and YYDKDF (reference sequence). The CDR3 DNA is TGTGCCACCAGCAGACTAGTGGGGACCCAGTACTTC. This encodes CATSRLVGTQYF.

This clonotype was seen repeatedly, ten times or more. V usage is TRBV6-1 and J usage is TRBJ1-4; D call uncertain. This CDR3 is built from 16 residues. Germline V lookup: CDR1 MNHNS, CDR2 SASEGT. V dropped 6 bases and J dropped 0 bases, with 14 bases sitting between them. The CDR3: CASRGLAGATNEKLFF. DNA of the CDR3: TGTGCCAGCAGGGGTCTCGCCGGTGCAACTAATGAAAAACTGTTTTTT.

This clonotype was picked up many times. The rearrangement uses TRBV7-2 and TRBJ2-2; no definite D call. The CDR3 sequence is 11 residues long. CDR1 and CDR2 (germline): SGHTA, FQGNSA. Trimming took off 6 bases at V and 5 bases at J, with 4 bases between the two ends. The chain's CDR3 is CASRQTGELFF. The DNA for the CDR3 is TGTGCCAGCAGGCAAACCGGGGAGCTGTTTTTT.

The chain couples TRBV5-5 to TRBJ2-7, with TRBD1 matching 7 bases. V lost 4 bases, J lost 5 bases, and 15 bases stayed unmatched. Germline V gives CDR1 SGHKS, CDR2 YYEKEE (reference sequence). The CDR3 covers 16 residues. The CDR3 spells CASSTPPGTDPHEQYF. The CDR3 nucleotides read TGTGCCAGCAGCACCCCACCCGGGACAGATCCCCACGAGCAGTACTTC.

CDR3 nucleotide sequence: TGCAGTGCTAGAGGAGGAGGCGGGCCTAGCGGGGAATCTTCCTACGAGCAGTACTTC. It codes for CSARGGGGPSGESSYEQYF. The V gene is TRBV20-1, the J gene TRBJ2-7, with TRBD2 matching over 9 bases. V lost 1 base, J lost 1 base, and 17 bases stayed unmatched. Germline V lookup: CDR1 DFQATT, CDR2 SNEGSKA (reference sequence). The CDR3 has 19 amino acids.

This clonotype was observed many times. The V and J genes are TRBV20-1 and TRBJ1-3; D remains unclear. Trimming cost V 4 bases and J 8 bases, with 9 bases left between them. The CDR3 has 11 amino acids. CDR1 is DFQATT, CDR2 SNEGSKA, per germline (reference sequence). The CDR3 sequence is CSATDGDTIYF. In DNA form, the CDR3 reads TGCAGTGCTACGGATGGGGACACCATATATTTT.

This chain links TRBV24-1 with TRBJ2-7; 8 nucleotides match TRBD1. This CDR3 comprises 14 residues. CDR1 is KGHDR, CDR2 SFDVKD, per germline. Unmatched junction bases numbered 8, after V lost 2 bases and J lost 9 bases. CDR3 nucleotide sequence: TGTGCCACCAGTGATTCCGGACAGGGTGTAGGGCAGTACTTC. Its translation is CATSDSGQGVGQYF.

This clonotype was observed a handful of times. The genes are TRBV12-3 or TRBV12-4 and TRBJ2-1; TRBD1 or TRBD2 may be the D gene (5 bases each). This CDR3 is built from 14 residues. The ends were cut back, 6 bases at V and 9 bases at J, with 18 bases in the middle. The DNA for the CDR3 is TGTGCCAGCAGCCATGATCCGGGACGCGGTGAGCAGTTCTTC. Protein product: CASSHDPGRGEQFF.

The chain combines TRBV13 with TRBJ2-3; 15 nucleotides line up with TRBD2. CDR1 is PRHDT and CDR2 is FYEKMQ in the germline V gene (reference sequence). Trimming at V came to 4 bases and at J to 3 bases, leaving 11 bases not matched to a gene. CDR3 size: 19 residues. CDR3: CASSSSTGLAGGLTDTQYF. In DNA form, the CDR3 reads TGTGCCAGCAGCTCTTCTACCGGACTAGCGGGGGGGCTAACAGATACGCAGTATTTT.

V is TRBV20-1 and J is TRBJ2-2; TRBD2 might be the D (5 bases). Germline-derived CDR1 and CDR2 are DFQATT and SNEGSKA (reference sequence). Trimming pared 5 bases from V and 5 bases from J, leaving 15 bases between. The CDR3 is 14 amino acids. CDR3 sequence: CSARPGKPTGELFF. In nucleotides, the CDR3 is TGCAGTGCTCGGCCCGGGAAGCCAACCGGGGAGCTGTTTTTT.

Ten or more counts support this clonotype. This chain connects TRBV29-1 to TRBJ2-1, with D hard to call. Germline V gene data show CDR1 as SQVTM and CDR2 as ANQGSEA. V lost 3 bases, J lost 0 bases, and 9 bases lay in between. CDR3 length: 14 residues. This chain's CDR3 is CSVEQLSSYNEQFF. Here the CDR3 DNA reads TGCAGCGTTGAGCAGCTGAGCTCCTACAATGAGCAGTTCTTC.

This clonotype has just a few counts. This chain connects TRBV29-1 to TRBJ2-5; tentatively, D is TRBD1 (7 bases). V was clipped by 3 bases and J by 4 bases, with 12 bases between them. The CDR3 consists of 13 residues. Germline V gene data show CDR1 as SQVTM and CDR2 as ANQGSEA. The CDR3 reads CSVDSGGRETQYF. DNA of the CDR3: TGCAGCGTTGACTCAGGGGGGAGAGAGACCCAGTACTTC.